One and the same sample provided the 3 T cell receptor beta chains below, sequenced in a study of shared clonotypes between healthy human individuals. Assay: immunoSEQ multiplex PCR; the TCRdb copy retains only in-frame clones and omits some. The table lists fewer than 2.5 million clones, more than 85% of them singletons, with 0.35% to 0.45% in the top ten. Sequences were obtained from naive CD4+ T cells from PBMCs. Described subset: CD45RA+ positively selected. Every receptor here comes from a young man in good health. Some clones in this sample may be carry-over from other donors' samples.

V usage is TRBV10-3 and J usage is TRBJ2-7; 8 nucleotides align to TRBD2. CDR3 length: 12 residues. The junction had 7 bases not matched to a gene; V was cut back by 3 bases and J by 12 bases. Germline V gene data show CDR1 as ENHRY and CDR2 as SYGVKD. The CDR3 nucleotides are TGTGCCATCAGTGATGTCTTAGCGGGACTGTACTTC. It yields the protein CAISDVLAGLYF.

V gene TRBV7-3 combines with J gene TRBJ2-7; D may be TRBD2 (7 bases). Per the germline V gene, CDR1 is SGHTA and CDR2 is FQGTGA. Trimming stripped 1 base from V and 2 bases from J, with 9 bases between. The length of the CDR3 is 14 residues. Here the CDR3 DNA reads TGTGCCAGCAGCTTAAAAGGGGGGGCCTACGAGCAGTACTTC. It specifies CASSLKGGAYEQYF.

The chain combines TRBV2 with TRBJ2-7; D possibly uses TRBD1 or TRBD2 (6 bases each). The V gene's germline CDR1 is SNHLY and CDR2 FYNNEI. The CDR3 loop spans 13 amino acids. The ends were cut back, 4 bases at V and 4 bases at J, with 11 bases in the middle. DNA of the CDR3: TGTGCCAGCAGTGTCCAGGGGAGGTACGAGCAGTACTTC. Protein product: CASSVQGRYEQYF.